This TCR beta chain was documented in a study of blood T cell repertoires in COVID-19. The CDR3 is 15 amino acids. The germline gives CDR1 MNHNY, CDR2 SVGAGI (reference sequence). V gave up 7 bases and J gave up 5 bases, with 18 bases separating them. Using immunoSEQ multiplex PCR, the repertoire was profiled, and TCRdb retains in-frame clones only, with some absent. The sample consists of roughly 100,000 clones, around nine tenths of them appearing once. The TCR was taken from a man over 45 with COVID-19, enrolled during active disease. Sequencing was done on a sample of peripheral blood. V is TRBV6-6 and J is TRBJ1-5, with D perhaps matching TRBD1 (5 bases). Written as DNA, the CDR3 is TGTGCCAGCAACAACCGACAGAACGGGCATCAGCCCCAGCATTTT. Translating it yields CASNNRQNGHQPQHF.